The clone carrying this T cell receptor (beta chain) has only a few counts. Antigen: not known. The record originates from a study of T-cell reconstitution after alpha-beta-depleted transplantation in children. Whole-study results and caveats: Recipient T cells and thymic progenitors that survived gave rise to the high TCRbeta diversity observed at day 60 in some patients. Reportedly, only several hundred clones from non-depleted graft cells drove alpha-beta T-cell counts at about two months.

Unique molecular identifiers were incorporated when the TCRbeta library was constructed. In TCRdb, the PCR reads were re-called with MiXCR into one record per CDR3 protein. This sample has about a million distinct CDR3 sequences, with about 30% found just once. The ends lost 0 bases at V and 9 bases at J; junction bases unmatched: 7. The length of the CDR3 is 15 residues. Germline CDR1 reads SGHRS; CDR2 reads YFSETQ. V usage is TRBV5-1 and J usage is TRBJ2-3, with 10 nucleotides matching TRBD2. This sequence originates from a boy under two years old who had a stem cell transplant for SCID, so the T cells may come from the graft donor. Material: PBMCs, mostly from graft donor cells, obtained 360 days after TCRalphabeta/CD19-depleted stem cell transplant. The DNA of the CDR3 is TGCGCCAGCAGCTTGGATCCTAGCGGGGGCGGGACGCAGTATTTT. Protein product: CASSLDPSGGGTQYF.